The 29 T cell receptor beta chains reported below all come from one sample, sequenced in a study of CXCR3-negative and CXCR3-positive naive CD8 T cells. Their antigen targets remain unknown. The authors prepared UMI-labeled TRB cDNA libraries by 5' RACE. TCRdb reprocessed the 5' RACE reads and reports one entry per CDR3 protein, with no DNA. The sample holds about 150,000 distinct CDR3 sequences. Findings of the study overall: Comparison of naive cells showed more hydrophobic TRB CDR3s in CXCR3-positive than in CXCR3-negative naive cells.

Sample: naive CXCR3+ CD8+ T cells from blood. Subset described: CD45RO-CCR7+CD27+CD95- naive CD8+ T cells expressing CXCR3 (TNR3+). These receptors were taken from a human donor in good health. Some clones in this sample may be carry-over from other donors' samples.

The chain carries TRBV7-9 and TRBJ2-1; the TCRdb D gene call, TRBD2, has no DNA to confirm it. Germline V gene lookup returns CDR1 SEHNR and CDR2 FQNEAQ (reference sequence). The CDR3 totals 16 residues. The chain's CDR3 is CASSLIPSGSNNEQFF.

The rearrangement uses TRBV7-9 and TRBJ1-1; TCRdb calls TRBD1, which cannot be checked without DNA. The germline V gene encodes CDR1 SEHNR and CDR2 FQNEAQ (reference sequence). The CDR3 runs to 19 residues. CDR3 loop: CASSSHPGQGALRNTEAFF. Based on the CDR3 plus reference TRBV7-9 and TRBJ1-1, the full variable domain is DTGVSQNPRHKITKRGQNVTFRCDPISEHNRLYWYRQTLGQGPEFLTYFQNEAQLEKSRLLSDRFSAERPKGSFSTLEIQRTEQGDSAMYLCASSSHPGQGALRNTEAFFGQGTRLTVV.

The V gene is TRBV7-9, the J gene TRBJ2-7; TCRdb gives TRBD1 as the D gene, but with no DNA this cannot be confirmed. The CDR3 consists of 15 residues. CDR1 and CDR2 (germline): SEHNR, FQNEAQ (reference sequence). CDR3 loop: CASTIGTGGSYEQYF.

V gene TRBV6-2 or TRBV6-3 combines with J gene TRBJ2-7. The CDR3 runs to 14 residues. The germline gives CDR1 MNHEY, CDR2 SVGEGT. CDR3 loop: CASSYSIGPSEQYF.

V usage is TRBV6-5 and J usage is TRBJ1-1. The CDR3 runs 14 residues. Germline CDR1 reads MNHEY; CDR2 reads SVGAGI. CDR3 amino acids: CASSHNTGAPDTFF.

The chain employs TRBV29-1 and TRBJ2-7; no DNA is available, so the TRBD2 call from TCRdb remains unchecked. The CDR3 consists of 15 residues. Per germline, CDR1 SQVTM and CDR2 ANQGSEA. The CDR3 region is CSVETGTRVPYEQYF.

The chain combines TRBV11-2 with TRBJ1-1. This CDR3 region has 13 residues. The germline gives CDR1 SGHAT, CDR2 FQNNGV. The CDR3 here is CASSLSMRTEAFF. Together with reference TRBV11-2 and TRBJ1-1, the CDR3 gives the full variable domain: EAGVAQSPRYKIIEKRQSVAFWCNPISGHATLYWYQQILGQGPKLLIQFQNNGVVDDSQLPKDRFSAERLKGVDSTLKIQPAKLEDSAVYLCASSLSMRTEAFFGQGTRLTVV.

This chain uses TRBV7-9 with TRBJ2-5. The CDR3 length is 12 residues. Germline lookup yields CDR1 SEHNR and CDR2 FQNEAQ (reference sequence). CDR3 loop: CASSLGWETQYF.

This chain uses TRBV12-3 or TRBV12-4 with TRBJ1-4. The CDR3 has 11 residues. CDR3 sequence reads: CASSFDEKLFF.

The chain's CDR3 is CASSSPFRDRGQYEQYF. The V and J genes are TRBV28 and TRBJ2-7; absent DNA, TCRdb's TRBD1 call cannot be checked. The germline gives CDR1 MDHEN, CDR2 SYDVKM. This CDR3 is 17 amino acids long.

The rearrangement links TRBV5-5 to TRBJ2-7. The CDR3 totals 14 residues. CDR1 is SGHKS and CDR2 is YYEKEE in the germline V gene (reference sequence). The CDR3 reads CASSWFYNSYEQYF. The entire variable domain, with the rest obtained from reference TRBV5-5 and TRBJ2-7, is as follows: DAGVTQSPTHLIKTRGQQVTLRCSPISGHKSVSWYQQVLGQGPQFIFQYYEKEERGRGNFPDRFSARQFPNYSSELNVNALLLGDSALYLCASSWFYNSYEQYFGPGTRLTVT.

The gene calls are TRBV27 and TRBJ2-7; TCRdb proposes TRBD2, but this gene call is untestable without DNA. This CDR3 has 14 residues. CDR1 MNHEY and CDR2 SMNVEV come from the germline V gene (reference sequence). CDR3 loop: CASSPQTSPYEQYF.

The V and J genes are TRBV27 and TRBJ2-7; the TRBD1 assignment by TCRdb is unverifiable without DNA. This CDR3 spans 15 amino acids. The germline gives CDR1 MNHEY, CDR2 SMNVEV (reference sequence). This CDR3 reads CASSMGQGHRNEQYF.

The chain couples TRBV28 to TRBJ2-1. This CDR3 is built from 14 residues. CDR1 and CDR2 from the germline V gene are MDHEN and SYDVKM. CDR3 sequence reads: CASSLRVQSNKQFF.

The chain's CDR3 is CASSPREDRTTDTQYF. This chain joins TRBV27 and TRBJ2-3; TCRdb's assignment of TRBD2 cannot be checked, as there is no DNA. Germline V lookup: CDR1 MNHEY, CDR2 SMNVEV (reference sequence). This CDR3 has 16 residues.

The rearrangement joins TRBV14 to TRBJ2-3; TCRdb proposes TRBD2, but this gene call is untestable without DNA. This CDR3 is built from 13 residues. The germline CDR1 and CDR2 sequences are SGHDN and FVKESK. The CDR3 region is CASSPRVADTQYF.

The chain is built from TRBV29-1 and TRBJ2-7; TCRdb gives TRBD1 as the D gene, but with no DNA this cannot be confirmed. Germline CDR1 is SQVTM and CDR2 is ANQGSEA. The CDR3 has 13 residues. The CDR3 sequence: CSVDPPGSSEQYF.

The gene calls are TRBV7-9 and TRBJ1-2; without DNA, the TCRdb call of TRBD1 cannot be checked. Germline CDR1 SEHNR, CDR2 FQNEAQ (reference sequence). The CDR3 totals 14 residues. CDR3 sequence reads: CASSSSLGQYGYTF.

The chain joins TRBV29-1 to TRBJ2-1; lacking DNA, the TRBD2 call made by TCRdb goes unchecked. The CDR3 consists of 17 residues. Germline V gives CDR1 SQVTM, CDR2 ANQGSEA. CDR3: CSVEGLAGFVLDNEQFF.

The genes are TRBV20-1 and TRBJ2-3. Germline CDR1 is DFQATT and CDR2 is SNEGSKA (reference sequence). The CDR3 is made up of 15 amino acids. CDR3 residues: CSARVRANPTDTQYF.

The V call is TRBV7-8, the J call TRBJ2-1; the TCRdb call, TRBD2, lacks DNA for checking. The CDR3 extends over 18 amino acids. CDR1 SGHVS and CDR2 FQNEAQ come from the germline V gene. The CDR3: CASSFYRSRLAGNNEQFF.

The V call is TRBV5-5, the J call TRBJ1-1; TCRdb's D call, TRBD1, is unchecked because there is no DNA. Germline CDR1 and CDR2: SGHKS and YYEKEE (reference sequence). CDR3 length: 15 amino acids. The CDR3 here is CASSLYRTANTEAFF.

This chain joins TRBV7-9 and TRBJ2-7; TCRdb calls TRBD1, which cannot be checked without DNA. Germline V gene lookup returns CDR1 SEHNR and CDR2 FQNEAQ (reference sequence). This CDR3 region has 15 residues. CDR3 sequence reads: CASRPSGNGFYEQYF.

CDR3 amino acids: CSAAVGGSSYNEQFF. This sequence joins TRBV20-1 and TRBJ2-1; TCRdb calls TRBD1, which cannot be checked without DNA. CDR3 length: 15 amino acids. The germline V gene has CDR1 DFQATT and CDR2 SNEGSKA (reference sequence).

The chain uses TRBV20-1 and TRBJ2-7; TCRdb indicates TRBD2, and absent DNA this call remains unverified. Germline-derived CDR1 and CDR2 are DFQATT and SNEGSKA (reference sequence). CDR3 size: 18 residues. CDR3 sequence: CSARDVEWTSGGAYEQYF.

The rearrangement joins TRBV9 to TRBJ2-1; TCRdb returns TRBD1, unconfirmable since there is no DNA. CDR1 and CDR2 (germline): SGDLS, YYNGEE. The CDR3 is 13 amino acids. The CDR3 loop reads CASSGTGYNEQFF.

The chain joins TRBV11-2 to TRBJ2-3; without DNA, the TCRdb call of TRBD1 cannot be checked. This CDR3 spans 14 amino acids. The V gene's germline CDR1 is SGHAT and CDR2 FQNNGV. The CDR3 region is CASTFRGSTDTQYF.

This chain links TRBV29-1 with TRBJ2-7. The CDR3 has 14 residues. Germline CDR1 and CDR2: SQVTM and ANQGSEA. CDR3 loop: CSVESARTGYEQYF.

This CDR3 reads CASSLRGRITDTQYF. The V and J genes are TRBV7-2 and TRBJ2-3; TCRdb indicates TRBD1, and absent DNA this call remains unverified. This CDR3 spans 15 amino acids. Germline V gives CDR1 SGHTA, CDR2 FQGNSA.